What follows describes a single T cell receptor beta chain. The CDR3 sequence is 14 residues long. V was pared by 3 bases and J by 3 bases, with 1 base of the junction left unmatched. CDR1 and CDR2 from the germline V gene are MNHEY and SVGEGT. In the authors' methods: From reference gene primer amplification, estimates of nucleated cell counts were derived. Here immunoSEQ multiplex PCR was the method, and the copy in TCRdb shows in-frame clones only, minus some. The V and J calls and the clone size are those of that table, but D and trimming were determined from the DNA. The sample records over 100,000 clones, approximately 80% being singletons. The source of the sample is a study of blood T cell repertoires in COVID-19. Study summary: Italy, Spain and the United States were the sources of the convalescent and acute COVID-19 samples. T cells, B-cell-depleted T cells, or PBMCs provided the cDNA or gDNA that served as material.

The receptor was derived from a woman between 65 and 79 years old with acute or convalescent COVID-19. Sequenced: peripheral blood. The chain uses TRBV6-2 or TRBV6-3 and TRBJ2-3, with 9 positions matching TRBD2. CDR3: CASSYSGRTDTQYF. CDR3 nucleotides: TGTGCCAGCAGTTATAGCGGGAGAACAGATACGCAGTATTTT.